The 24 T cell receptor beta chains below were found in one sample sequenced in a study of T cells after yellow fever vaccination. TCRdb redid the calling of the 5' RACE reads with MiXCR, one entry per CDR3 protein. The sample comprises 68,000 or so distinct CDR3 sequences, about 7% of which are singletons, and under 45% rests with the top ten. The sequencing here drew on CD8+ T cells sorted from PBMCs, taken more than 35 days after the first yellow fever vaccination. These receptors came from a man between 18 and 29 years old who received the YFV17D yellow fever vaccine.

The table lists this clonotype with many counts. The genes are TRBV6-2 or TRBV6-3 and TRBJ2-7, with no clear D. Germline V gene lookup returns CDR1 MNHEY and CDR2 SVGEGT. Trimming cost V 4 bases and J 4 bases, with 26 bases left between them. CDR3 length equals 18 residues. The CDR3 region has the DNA TGTGCCAGCAGTTCCCCATGGCAGCCTTTAACGCCAAGGTACGAGCAGTACGTC. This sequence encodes CASSSPWQPLTPRYEQYV.

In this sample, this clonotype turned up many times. The CDR3 protein is CASSPPGKGEGRNIQYF. The CDR3 DNA sequence: TGTGCCAGCAGCCCTCCCGGGAAGGGAGAAGGGAGAAACATTCAGTACTTC. V usage is TRBV4-2 and J usage is TRBJ2-4, with TRBD2 as a possible D gene (5 bases). Looked up from germline, CDR1 is LGHNA and CDR2 is YNFKEQ. The V end lost 4 bases, the J end lost 6 bases, and 22 bases lay between the germline ends. The CDR3 covers 17 residues.

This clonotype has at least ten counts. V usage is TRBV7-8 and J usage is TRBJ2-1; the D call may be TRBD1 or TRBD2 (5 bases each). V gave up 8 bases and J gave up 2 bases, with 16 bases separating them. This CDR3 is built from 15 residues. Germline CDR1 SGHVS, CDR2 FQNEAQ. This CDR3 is CASAGGGNPYNEQFF. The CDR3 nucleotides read TGTGCCAGCGCAGGTGGGGGTAACCCCTACAATGAGCAGTTCTTC.

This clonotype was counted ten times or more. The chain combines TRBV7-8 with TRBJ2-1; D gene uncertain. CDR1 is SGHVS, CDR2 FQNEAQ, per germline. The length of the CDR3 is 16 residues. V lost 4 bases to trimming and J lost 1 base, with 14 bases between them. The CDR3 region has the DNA TGTGCCAGCAGCTCCTCCCACGGCGGATCCTACAATGAGCAGTTCTTC. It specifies CASSSSHGGSYNEQFF.

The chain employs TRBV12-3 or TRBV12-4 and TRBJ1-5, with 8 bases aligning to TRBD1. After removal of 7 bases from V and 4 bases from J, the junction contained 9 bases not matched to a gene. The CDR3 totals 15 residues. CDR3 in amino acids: CASTTSRTGNQPQHF. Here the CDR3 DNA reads TGTGCCAGCACCACTTCCAGGACAGGGAATCAGCCCCAGCATTTT.

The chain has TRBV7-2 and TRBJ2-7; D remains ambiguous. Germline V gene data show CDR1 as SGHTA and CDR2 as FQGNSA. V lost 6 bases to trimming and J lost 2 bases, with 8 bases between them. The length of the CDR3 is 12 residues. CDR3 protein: CASRPSPYEQYF. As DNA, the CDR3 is TGTGCCAGCAGGCCGAGCCCCTACGAGCAGTACTTC.

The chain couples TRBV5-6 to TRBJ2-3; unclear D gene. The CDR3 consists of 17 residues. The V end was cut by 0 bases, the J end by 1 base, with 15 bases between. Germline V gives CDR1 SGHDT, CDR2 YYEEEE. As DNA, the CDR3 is TGTGCCAGCAGCTTGGCCGTCGCTTCTCGGGGCACAGATACGCAGTATTTT. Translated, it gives CASSLAVASRGTDTQYF.

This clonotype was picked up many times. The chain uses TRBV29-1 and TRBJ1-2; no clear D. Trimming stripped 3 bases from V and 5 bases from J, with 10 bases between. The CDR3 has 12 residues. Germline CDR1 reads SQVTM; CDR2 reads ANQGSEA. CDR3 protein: CSVEGNDYGYTF. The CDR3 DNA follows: TGCAGCGTTGAGGGCAATGATTATGGCTACACCTTC.

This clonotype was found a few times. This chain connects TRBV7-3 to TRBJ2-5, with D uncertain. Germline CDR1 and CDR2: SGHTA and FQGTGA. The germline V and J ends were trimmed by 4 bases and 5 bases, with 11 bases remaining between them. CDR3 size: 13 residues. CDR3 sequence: CASSSELGETQYF. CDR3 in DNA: TGTGCCAGCAGCTCAGAACTTGGGGAGACCCAGTACTTC.

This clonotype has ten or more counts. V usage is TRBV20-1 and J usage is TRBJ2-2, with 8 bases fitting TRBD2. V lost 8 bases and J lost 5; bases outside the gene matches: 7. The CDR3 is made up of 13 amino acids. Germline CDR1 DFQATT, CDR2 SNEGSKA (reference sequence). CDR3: CSRAGGETGELFF. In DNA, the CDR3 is TGCAGTCGGGCGGGGGGAGAAACCGGGGAGCTGTTTTTT.

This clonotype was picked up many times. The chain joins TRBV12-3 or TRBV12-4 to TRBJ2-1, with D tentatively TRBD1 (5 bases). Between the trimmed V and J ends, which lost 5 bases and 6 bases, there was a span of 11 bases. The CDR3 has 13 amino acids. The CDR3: CASSALGLNEQFF. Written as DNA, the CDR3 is TGTGCCAGCAGTGCCTTGGGGCTCAATGAGCAGTTCTTC.

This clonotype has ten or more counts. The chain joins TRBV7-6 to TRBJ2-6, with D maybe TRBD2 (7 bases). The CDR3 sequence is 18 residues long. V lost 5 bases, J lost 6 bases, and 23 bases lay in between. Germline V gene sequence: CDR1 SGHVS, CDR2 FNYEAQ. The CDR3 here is CASSGPEGSGGEANVLTF. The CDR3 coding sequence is TGTGCCAGCAGCGGACCCGAGGGGTCGGGGGGCGAGGCCAACGTCCTGACTTTC.

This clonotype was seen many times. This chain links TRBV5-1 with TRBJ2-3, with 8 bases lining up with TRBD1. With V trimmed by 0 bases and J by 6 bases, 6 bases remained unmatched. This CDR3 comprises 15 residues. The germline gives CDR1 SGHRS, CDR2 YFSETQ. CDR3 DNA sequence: TGCGCCAGCAGCTTGGGAGACAGGGGTACGGATACGCAGTATTTT. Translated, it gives CASSLGDRGTDTQYF.

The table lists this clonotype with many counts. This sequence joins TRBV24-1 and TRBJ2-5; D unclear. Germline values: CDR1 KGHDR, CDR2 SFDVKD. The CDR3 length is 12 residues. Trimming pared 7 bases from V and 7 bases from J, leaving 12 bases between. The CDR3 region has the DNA TGTGCCACCAGCGACGGAACGAGGACCCAGTACTTC. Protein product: CATSDGTRTQYF.

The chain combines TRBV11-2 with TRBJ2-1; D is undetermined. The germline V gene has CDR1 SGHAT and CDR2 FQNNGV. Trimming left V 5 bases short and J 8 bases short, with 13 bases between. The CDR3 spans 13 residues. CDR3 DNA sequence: TGTGCCAGCAGCGTGGCCCCCCTCGATGAGCAGTTCTTC. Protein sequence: CASSVAPLDEQFF.

The CDR3 DNA reads as TGCGCCAGCAGCTTGTTTAGCTTGCTCGGGGGCACAGATACGCAGTATTTT. Its protein product is CASSLFSLLGGTDTQYF. The gene calls are TRBV5-1 and TRBJ2-3; tentatively, D is TRBD2 (5 bases). The CDR3 sequence is 17 residues long. The V gene's germline CDR1 is SGHRS and CDR2 YFSETQ. V lost 1 base, J lost 1 base, and 16 bases lay in between.

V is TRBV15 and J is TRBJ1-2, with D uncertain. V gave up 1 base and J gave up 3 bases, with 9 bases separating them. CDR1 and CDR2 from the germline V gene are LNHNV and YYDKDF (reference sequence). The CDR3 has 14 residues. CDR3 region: CATSRAAEYYGYTF. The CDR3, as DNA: TGTGCCACCAGCAGAGCGGCGGAATACTATGGCTACACCTTC.

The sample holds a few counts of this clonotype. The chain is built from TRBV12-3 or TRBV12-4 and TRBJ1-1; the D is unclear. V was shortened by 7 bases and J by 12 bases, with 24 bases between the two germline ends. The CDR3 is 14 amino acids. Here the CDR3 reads CASTYGPGSGGPFF. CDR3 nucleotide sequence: TGTGCCAGCACCTACGGCCCGGGCTCTGGAGGTCCTTTCTTT.

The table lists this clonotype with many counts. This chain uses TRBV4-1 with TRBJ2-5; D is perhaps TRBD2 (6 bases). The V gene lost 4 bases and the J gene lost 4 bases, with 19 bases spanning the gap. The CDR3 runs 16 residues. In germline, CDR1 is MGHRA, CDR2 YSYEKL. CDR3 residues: CASSLVGMGSGETQYF. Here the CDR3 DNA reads TGCGCCAGCAGCCTGGTCGGGATGGGTAGCGGAGAGACCCAGTACTTC.

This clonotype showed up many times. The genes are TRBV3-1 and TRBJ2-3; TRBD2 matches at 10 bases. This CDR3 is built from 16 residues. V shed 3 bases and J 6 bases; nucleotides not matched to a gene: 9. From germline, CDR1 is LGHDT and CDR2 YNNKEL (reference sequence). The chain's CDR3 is CASSQRAGGPFDTQYF. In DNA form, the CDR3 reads TGTGCCAGCAGCCAGCGAGCGGGGGGGCCATTTGATACGCAGTATTTT.

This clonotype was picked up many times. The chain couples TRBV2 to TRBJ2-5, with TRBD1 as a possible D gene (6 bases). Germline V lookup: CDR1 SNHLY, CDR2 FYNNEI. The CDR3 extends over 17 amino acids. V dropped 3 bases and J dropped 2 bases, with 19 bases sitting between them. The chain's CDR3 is CASSDYPGQKFQETQYF. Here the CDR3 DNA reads TGTGCCAGCAGTGATTATCCAGGACAGAAATTTCAAGAGACCCAGTACTTC.

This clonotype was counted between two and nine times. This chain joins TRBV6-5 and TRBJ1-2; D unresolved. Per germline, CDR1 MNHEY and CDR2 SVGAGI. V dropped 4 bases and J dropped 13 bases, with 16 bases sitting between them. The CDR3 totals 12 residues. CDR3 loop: CASSSNPTDTTF. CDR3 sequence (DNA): TGTGCCAGCAGTTCCAACCCGACGGATACCACCTTC.

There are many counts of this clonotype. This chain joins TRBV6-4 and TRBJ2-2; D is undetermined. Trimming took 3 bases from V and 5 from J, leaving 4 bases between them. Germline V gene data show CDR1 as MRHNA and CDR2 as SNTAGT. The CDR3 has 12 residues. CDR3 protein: CASSEGTGELFF. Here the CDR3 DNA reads TGTGCCAGCAGTGAGGGGACCGGGGAGCTGTTTTTT.

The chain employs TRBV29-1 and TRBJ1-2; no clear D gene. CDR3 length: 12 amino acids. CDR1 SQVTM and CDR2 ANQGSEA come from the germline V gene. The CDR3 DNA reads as TGCACCTGTCGAGGGTTCGACTATGGCTACACCTTC. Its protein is CTCRGFDYGYTF.